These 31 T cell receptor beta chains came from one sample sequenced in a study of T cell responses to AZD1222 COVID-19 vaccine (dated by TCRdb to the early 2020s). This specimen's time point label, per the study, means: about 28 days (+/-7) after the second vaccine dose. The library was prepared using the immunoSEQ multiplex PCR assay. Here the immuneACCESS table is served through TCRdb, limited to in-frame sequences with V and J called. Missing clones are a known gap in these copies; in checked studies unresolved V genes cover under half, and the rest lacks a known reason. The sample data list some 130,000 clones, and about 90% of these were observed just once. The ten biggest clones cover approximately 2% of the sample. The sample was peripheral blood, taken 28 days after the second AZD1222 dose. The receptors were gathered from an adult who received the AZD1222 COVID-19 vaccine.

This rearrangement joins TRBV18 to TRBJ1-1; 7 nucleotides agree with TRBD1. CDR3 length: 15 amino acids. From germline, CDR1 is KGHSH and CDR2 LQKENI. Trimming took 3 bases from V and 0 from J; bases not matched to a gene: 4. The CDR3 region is CASSPDRTLNTEAFF. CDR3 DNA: TGTGCCAGCTCACCGGACAGGACATTGAACACTGAAGCTTTCTTT.

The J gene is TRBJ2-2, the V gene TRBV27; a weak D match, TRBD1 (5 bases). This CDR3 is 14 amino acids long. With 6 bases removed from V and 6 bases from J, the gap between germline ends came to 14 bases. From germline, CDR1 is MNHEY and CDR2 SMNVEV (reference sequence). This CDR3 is CASSPLLGAGELFF. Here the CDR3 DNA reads TGTGCCAGCAGCCCTCTTCTAGGGGCCGGGGAGCTGTTTTTT.

CDR3 sequence reads: CASSLSGATDTQYF. In DNA, the CDR3 is TGTGCCAGCAGCCTCTCGGGGGCTACAGATACGCAGTATTTT. The chain employs TRBV3-1 (or the pseudogene TRBV3-2) and TRBJ2-3; possibly TRBD1 or TRBD2 for D (6 bases each). Germline V lookup: CDR1 LGHDT, CDR2 YNNKEL (reference sequence). The CDR3 contains 14 residues. Between the trimmed V and J ends, which lost 4 bases and 3 bases, there was a span of 11 bases.

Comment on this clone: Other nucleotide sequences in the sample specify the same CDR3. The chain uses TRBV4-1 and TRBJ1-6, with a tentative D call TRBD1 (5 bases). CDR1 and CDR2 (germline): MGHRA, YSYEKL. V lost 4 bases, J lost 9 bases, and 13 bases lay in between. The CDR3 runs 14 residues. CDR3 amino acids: CASSPTRGGSPLHF. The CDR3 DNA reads TGCGCCAGCAGCCCTACGCGGGGCGGTTCACCCCTCCACTTT.

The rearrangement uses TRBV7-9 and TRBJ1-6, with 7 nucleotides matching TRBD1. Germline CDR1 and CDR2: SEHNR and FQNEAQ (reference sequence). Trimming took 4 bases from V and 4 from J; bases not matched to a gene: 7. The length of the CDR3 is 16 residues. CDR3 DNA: TGTGCCAGCAGCTCGTCCGGGACAGCTTATAATTCACCCCTCCACTTT. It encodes CASSSSGTAYNSPLHF. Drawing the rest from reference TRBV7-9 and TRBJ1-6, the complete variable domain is DTGVSQNPRHKITKRGQNVTFRCDPISEHNRLYWYRQTLGQGPEFLTYFQNEAQLEKSRLLSDRFSAERPKGSFSTLEIQRTEQGDSAMYLCASSSSGTAYNSPLHFGNGTRLTVT.

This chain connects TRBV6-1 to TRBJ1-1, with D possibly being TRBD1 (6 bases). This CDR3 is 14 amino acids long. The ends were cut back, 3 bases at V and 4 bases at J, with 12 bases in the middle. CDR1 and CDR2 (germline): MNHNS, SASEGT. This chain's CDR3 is CASSDQRGSTEAFF. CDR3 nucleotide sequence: TGTGCCAGCAGTGACCAAAGGGGGAGCACTGAAGCTTTCTTT.

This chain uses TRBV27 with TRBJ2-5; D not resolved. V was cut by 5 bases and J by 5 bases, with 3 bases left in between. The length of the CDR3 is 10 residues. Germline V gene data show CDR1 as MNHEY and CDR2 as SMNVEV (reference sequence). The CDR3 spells CASSKETQYF. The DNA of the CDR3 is TGTGCCAGCAGTAAGGAGACCCAGTACTTC.

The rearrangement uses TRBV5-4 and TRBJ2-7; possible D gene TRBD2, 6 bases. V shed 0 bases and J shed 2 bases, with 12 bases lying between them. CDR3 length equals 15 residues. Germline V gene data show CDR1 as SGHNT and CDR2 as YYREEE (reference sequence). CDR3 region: CASSLAQGLTYEQYF. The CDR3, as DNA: TGTGCCAGCAGCTTGGCGCAGGGACTGACCTACGAGCAGTACTTC.

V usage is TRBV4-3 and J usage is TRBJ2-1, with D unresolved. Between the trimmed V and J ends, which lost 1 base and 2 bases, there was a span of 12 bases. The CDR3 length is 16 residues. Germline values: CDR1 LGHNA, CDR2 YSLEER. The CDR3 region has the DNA TGCGCCAGCAGCCAAGTTGGGTTAGGCCCCTACAATGAGCAGTTCTTC. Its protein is CASSQVGLGPYNEQFF.

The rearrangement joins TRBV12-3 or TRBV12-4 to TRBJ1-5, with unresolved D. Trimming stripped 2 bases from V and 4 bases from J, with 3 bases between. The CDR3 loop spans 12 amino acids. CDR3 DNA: TGTGCCAGCAGTTTATTAAATCAGCCCCAGCATTTT. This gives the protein CASSLLNQPQHF.

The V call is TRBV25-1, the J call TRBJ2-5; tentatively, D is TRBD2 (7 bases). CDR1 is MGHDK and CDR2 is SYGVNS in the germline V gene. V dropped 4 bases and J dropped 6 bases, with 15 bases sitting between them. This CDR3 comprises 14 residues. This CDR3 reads CASSAAGGLKTQYF. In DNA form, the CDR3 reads TGTGCCAGCAGTGCTGCCGGGGGGCTAAAGACCCAGTACTTC.

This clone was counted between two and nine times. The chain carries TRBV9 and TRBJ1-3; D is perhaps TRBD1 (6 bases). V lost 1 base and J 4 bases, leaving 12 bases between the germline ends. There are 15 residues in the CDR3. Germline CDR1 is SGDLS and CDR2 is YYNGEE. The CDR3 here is CASSVRGARGNTIYF. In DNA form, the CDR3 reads TGTGCCAGCAGCGTACGGGGGGCGAGAGGAAACACCATATATTTT.

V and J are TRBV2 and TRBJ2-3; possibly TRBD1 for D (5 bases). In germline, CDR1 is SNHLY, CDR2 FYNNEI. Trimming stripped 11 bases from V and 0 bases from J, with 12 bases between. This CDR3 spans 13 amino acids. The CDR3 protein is CALKGLSTDTQYF. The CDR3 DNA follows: TGTGCCCTAAAGGGGTTGAGCACAGATACGCAGTATTTT.

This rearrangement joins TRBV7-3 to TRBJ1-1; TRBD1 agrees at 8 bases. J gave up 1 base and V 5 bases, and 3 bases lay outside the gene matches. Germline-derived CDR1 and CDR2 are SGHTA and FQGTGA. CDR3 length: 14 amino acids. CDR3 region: CASSKTGANTEAFF. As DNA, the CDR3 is TGTGCCAGCAGCAAGACAGGGGCGAACACTGAAGCTTTCTTT.

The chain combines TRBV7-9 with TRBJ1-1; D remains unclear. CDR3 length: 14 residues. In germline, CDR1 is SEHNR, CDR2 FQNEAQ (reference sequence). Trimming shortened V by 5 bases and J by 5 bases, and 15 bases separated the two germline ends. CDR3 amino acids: CASSRSTSWTEAFF. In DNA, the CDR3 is TGTGCCAGCAGCCGCTCGACGAGTTGGACTGAAGCTTTCTTT.

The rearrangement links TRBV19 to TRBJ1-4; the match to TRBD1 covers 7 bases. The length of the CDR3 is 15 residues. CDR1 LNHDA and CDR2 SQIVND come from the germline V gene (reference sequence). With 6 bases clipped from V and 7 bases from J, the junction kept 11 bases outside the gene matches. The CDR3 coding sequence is TGTGCCAGTAGGGTCAGTACAGGGGTAGGTGAAAAACTGTTTTTT. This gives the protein CASRVSTGVGEKLFF.

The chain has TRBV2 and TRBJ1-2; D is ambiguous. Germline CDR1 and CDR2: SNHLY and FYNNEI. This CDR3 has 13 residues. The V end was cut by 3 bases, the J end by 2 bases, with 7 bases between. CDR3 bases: TGTGCCAGCAGTGACCGGCAGAACTATGGCTACACCTTC. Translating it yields CASSDRQNYGYTF.

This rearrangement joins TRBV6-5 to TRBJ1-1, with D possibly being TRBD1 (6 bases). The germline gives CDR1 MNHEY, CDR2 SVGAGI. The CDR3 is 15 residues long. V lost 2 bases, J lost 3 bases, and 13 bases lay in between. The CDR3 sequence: CASSYTGPGDTEAFF. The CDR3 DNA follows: TGTGCCAGCAGTTACACAGGGCCTGGGGACACTGAAGCTTTCTTT.

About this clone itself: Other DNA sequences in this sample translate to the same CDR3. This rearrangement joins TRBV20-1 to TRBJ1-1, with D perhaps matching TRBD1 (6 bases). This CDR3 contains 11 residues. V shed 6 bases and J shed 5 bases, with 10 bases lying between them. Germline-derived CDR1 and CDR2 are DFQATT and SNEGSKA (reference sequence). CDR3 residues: CSARGGTEAFF. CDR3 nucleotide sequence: TGCAGTGCCAGGGGAGGGACTGAAGCTTTCTTT.

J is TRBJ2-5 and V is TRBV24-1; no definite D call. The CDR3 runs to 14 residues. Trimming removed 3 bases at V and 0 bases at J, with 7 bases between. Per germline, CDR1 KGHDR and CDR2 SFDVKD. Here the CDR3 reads CATSDPADQETQYF. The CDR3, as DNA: TGTGCCACCAGTGATCCCGCCGACCAAGAGACCCAGTACTTC.

The DNA for the CDR3 is TGTGCCAGCTCTGCCAGCTCGGGGTTTCGGGGAGGCACTGAAGCTTTCTTT. Amino acid sequence: CASSASSGFRGGTEAFF. The chain couples TRBV18 to TRBJ1-1, with no clear D. Trimming stripped 6 bases from V and 4 bases from J, with 24 bases between. This CDR3 is built from 17 residues. Germline CDR1 and CDR2: KGHSH and LQKENI. Together with reference TRBV18 and TRBJ1-1, the CDR3 gives the full variable domain: NAGVMQNPRHLVRRRGQEARLRCSPMKGHSHVYWYRQLPEEGLKFMVYLQKENIIDESGMPKERFSAEFPKEGPSILRIQQVVRGDSAAYFCASSASSGFRGGTEAFFGQGTRLTVV.

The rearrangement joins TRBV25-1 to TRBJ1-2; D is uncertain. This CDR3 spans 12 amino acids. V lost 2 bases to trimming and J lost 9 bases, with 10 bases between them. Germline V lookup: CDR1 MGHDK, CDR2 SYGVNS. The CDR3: CASSERWASYTF. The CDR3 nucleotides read TGTGCCAGCAGTGAACGATGGGCAAGCTACACCTTC.

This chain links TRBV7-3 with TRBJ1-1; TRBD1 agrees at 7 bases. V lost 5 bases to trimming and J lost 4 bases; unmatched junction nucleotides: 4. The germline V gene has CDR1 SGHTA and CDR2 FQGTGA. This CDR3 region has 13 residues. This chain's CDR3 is CASSPGQATEAFF. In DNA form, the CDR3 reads TGTGCCAGCAGCCCAGGACAGGCCACTGAAGCTTTCTTT.

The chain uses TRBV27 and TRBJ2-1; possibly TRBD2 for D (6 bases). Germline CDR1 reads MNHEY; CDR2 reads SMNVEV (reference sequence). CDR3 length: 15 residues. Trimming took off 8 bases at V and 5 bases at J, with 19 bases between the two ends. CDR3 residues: CASGRERSENNEQFF. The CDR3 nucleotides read TGTGCCAGCGGACGGGAGCGGTCCGAGAACAATGAGCAGTTCTTC.

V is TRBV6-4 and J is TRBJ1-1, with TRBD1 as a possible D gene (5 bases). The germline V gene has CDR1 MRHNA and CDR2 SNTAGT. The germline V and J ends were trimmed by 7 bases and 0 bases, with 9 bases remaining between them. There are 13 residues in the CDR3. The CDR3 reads CASKRDLNTEAFF. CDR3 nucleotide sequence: TGTGCCAGCAAGCGGGACTTGAACACTGAAGCTTTCTTT.

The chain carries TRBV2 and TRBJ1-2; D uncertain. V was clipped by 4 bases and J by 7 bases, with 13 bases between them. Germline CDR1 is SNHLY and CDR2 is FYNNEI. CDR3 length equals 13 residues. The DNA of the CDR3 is TGTGCCAGCAGTGGCGGCTTCTTTGGTGGCTACACCTTC. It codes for CASSGGFFGGYTF.

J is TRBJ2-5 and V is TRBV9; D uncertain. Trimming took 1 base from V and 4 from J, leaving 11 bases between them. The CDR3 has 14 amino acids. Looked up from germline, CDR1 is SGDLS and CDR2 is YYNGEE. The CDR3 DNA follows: TGTGCCAGCAGCGTATACGGCGGCGCAGAGACCCAGTACTTC. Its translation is CASSVYGGAETQYF.

The CDR3 nucleotides are TGTGCCAGTAGTACCCACCTTAGCAATCAGCCCCAGCATTTT. Translation: CASSTHLSNQPQHF. The chain uses TRBV19 and TRBJ1-5, with D uncertain. From germline, CDR1 is LNHDA and CDR2 SQIVND (reference sequence). The CDR3 is made up of 14 amino acids. V was clipped by 4 bases and J by 0 bases, with 7 bases between them.

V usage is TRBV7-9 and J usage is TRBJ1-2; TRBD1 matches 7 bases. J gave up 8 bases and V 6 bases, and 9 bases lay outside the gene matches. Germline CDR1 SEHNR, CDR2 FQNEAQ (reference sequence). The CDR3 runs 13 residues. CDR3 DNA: TGTGCCAGCAGACGTAGGGGGCTGGGAGGCTACACCTTC. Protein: CASRRRGLGGYTF. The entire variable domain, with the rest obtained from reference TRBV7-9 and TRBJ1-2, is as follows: DTGVSQNPRHKITKRGQNVTFRCDPISEHNRLYWYRQTLGQGPEFLTYFQNEAQLEKSRLLSDRFSAERPKGSFSTLEIQRTEQGDSAMYLCASRRRGLGGYTFGSGTRLTVV.

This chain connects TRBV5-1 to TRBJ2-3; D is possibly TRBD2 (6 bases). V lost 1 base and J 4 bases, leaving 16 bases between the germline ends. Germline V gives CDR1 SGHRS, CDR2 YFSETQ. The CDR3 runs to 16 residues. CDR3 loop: CASSLLGGAGADTQYF. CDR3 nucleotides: TGCGCCAGCAGCTTGTTGGGGGGTGCGGGCGCAGATACGCAGTATTTT.

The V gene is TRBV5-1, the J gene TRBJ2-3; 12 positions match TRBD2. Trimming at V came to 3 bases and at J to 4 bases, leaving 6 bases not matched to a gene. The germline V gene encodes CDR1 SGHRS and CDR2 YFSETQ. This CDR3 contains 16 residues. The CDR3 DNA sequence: TGCGCCAGCAGCTCTGCCTCTAGCGGGGGGGCAGATACGCAGTATTTT. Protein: CASSSASSGGADTQYF.